The 5 T cell receptor beta chains reported below all come from one sample, sequenced in a study of metastatic and nonmetastatic thyroid tumors. Thyroid surgery had not been preceded by any treatment in any patient. Using MiXCR, TCRdb reanalyzed the PCR reads. The table shows roughly 19,000 clones, with roughly 23% occurring only once. Sequenced material: tumor tissue. All receptors derive from a male donor with papillary thyroid cancer or a benign thyroid nodule (not recorded which). Some clones in this sample may be carry-over from other donors' samples.

This clone is medium-sized. The rearrangement uses TRBV6-1 and TRBJ1-6; D is possibly TRBD1 (6 bases). Germline V gene lookup returns CDR1 MNHNS and CDR2 SASEGT. The length of the CDR3 is 14 residues. V shed 5 bases and J shed 5 bases, with 10 bases lying between them. CDR3 region: CASSRTADNSPLHF. CDR3 DNA: TGTGCCAGCAGTCGGACAGCCGATAATTCACCCCTCCACTTT.

This clone is categorized as medium-sized. The chain employs TRBV7-6 and TRBJ2-7; TRBD2 is a possible D gene (6 bases). Germline CDR1 reads SGHVS; CDR2 reads FNYEAQ. The CDR3 runs to 13 residues. V was cut by 2 bases and J by 5 bases, with 10 bases left in between. The CDR3 sequence: CASSLTGVHEQYF. The DNA of the CDR3 is TGTGCCAGCAGCTTAACGGGAGTACACGAGCAGTACTTC.

To note about this clone: Germline is not matched at one junction end, which may reflect a read error. The chain is built from TRBV20-1 and TRBJ1-2; D unresolved. CDR1 is DFQATT, CDR2 SNEGSKA, per germline (reference sequence). CDR3 length: 14 residues. The CDR3 nucleotides are TGCAGTGCTCGAGATCGAGGAGGAAACTATGGCTCCACCTTC. It specifies CSARDRGGNYGSTF.

The chain is built from TRBV5-1 and TRBJ2-7; TRBD2 matches 9 bases. The ends lost 0 bases at V and 5 bases at J; junction bases unmatched: 9. Germline V gives CDR1 SGHRS, CDR2 YFSETQ. The CDR3 covers 16 residues. For the CDR3, the DNA is TGCGCCAGCAGCTTGGATCCTAGCGGGATGGGTGACGAGCAGTACTTC. Protein: CASSLDPSGMGDEQYF.

This chain uses TRBV6-5 with TRBJ1-2; 11 bases are shared with TRBD1. CDR1 and CDR2 (germline): MNHEY, SVGAGI. After removal of 4 bases from V and 5 bases from J, the junction contained 12 bases not matched to a gene. This CDR3 spans 17 amino acids. The CDR3 reads CASSSSGTGGSRYGYTF. CDR3 DNA: TGTGCCAGCAGTTCCTCCGGGACAGGGGGATCCCGTTATGGCTACACCTTC.